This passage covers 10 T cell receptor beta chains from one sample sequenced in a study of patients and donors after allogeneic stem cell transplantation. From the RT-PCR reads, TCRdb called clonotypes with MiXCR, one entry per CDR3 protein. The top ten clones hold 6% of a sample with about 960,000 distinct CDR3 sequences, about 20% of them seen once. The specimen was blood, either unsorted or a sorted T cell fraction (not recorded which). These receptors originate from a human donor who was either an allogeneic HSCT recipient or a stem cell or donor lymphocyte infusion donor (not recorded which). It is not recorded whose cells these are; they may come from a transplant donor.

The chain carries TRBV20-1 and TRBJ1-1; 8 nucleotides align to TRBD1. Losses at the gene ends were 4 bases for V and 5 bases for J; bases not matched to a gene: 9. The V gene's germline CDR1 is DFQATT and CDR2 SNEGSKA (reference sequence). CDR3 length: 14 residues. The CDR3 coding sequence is TGCAGTGCTAAATATAGACAGGGGCTAACTGAAGCTTTCTTT. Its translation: CSAKYRQGLTEAFF.

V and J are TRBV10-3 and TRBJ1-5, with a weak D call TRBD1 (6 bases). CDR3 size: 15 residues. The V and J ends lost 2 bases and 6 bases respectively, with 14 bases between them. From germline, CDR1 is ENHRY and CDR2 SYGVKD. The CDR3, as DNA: TGTGCCATCAGTGAGGCAACAGGGTCTGGTCAGCCCCAGCATTTT. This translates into CAISEATGSGQPQHF.

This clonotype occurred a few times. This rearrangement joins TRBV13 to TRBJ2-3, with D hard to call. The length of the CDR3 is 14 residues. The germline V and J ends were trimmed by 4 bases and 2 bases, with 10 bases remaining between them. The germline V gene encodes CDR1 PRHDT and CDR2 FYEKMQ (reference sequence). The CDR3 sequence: CASSSGRHTDTQYF. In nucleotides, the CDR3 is TGTGCCAGCAGCTCCGGACGGCACACAGATACGCAGTATTTT.

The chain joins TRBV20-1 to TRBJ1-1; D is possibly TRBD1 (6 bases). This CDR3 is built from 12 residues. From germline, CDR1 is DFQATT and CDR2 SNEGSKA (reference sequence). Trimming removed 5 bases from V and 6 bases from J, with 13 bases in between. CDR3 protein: CSAGTGTSEAFF. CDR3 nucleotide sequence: TGCAGTGCTGGAACAGGGACCTCTGAAGCTTTCTTT.

The CDR3 DNA reads TGTGCCAGCAAGCTCGGTGAGCGGTACAATGAGCAGTTCTTC. This translates into CASKLGERYNEQFF. The J gene is TRBJ2-1, the V gene TRBV2; weak D call: TRBD2 (5 bases). Germline lookup yields CDR1 SNHLY and CDR2 FYNNEI. Trimming cost V 7 bases and J 4 bases, with 14 bases left between them. The CDR3 contains 14 residues. Supplemented by reference TRBV2 and TRBJ2-1, the full variable domain reads EPEVTQTPSHQVTQMGQEVILRCVPISNHLYFYWYRQILGQKVEFLVSFYNNEISEKSEIFDDQFSVERPDGSNFTLKIRSTKLEDSAMYFCASKLGERYNEQFFGPGTRLTVL.

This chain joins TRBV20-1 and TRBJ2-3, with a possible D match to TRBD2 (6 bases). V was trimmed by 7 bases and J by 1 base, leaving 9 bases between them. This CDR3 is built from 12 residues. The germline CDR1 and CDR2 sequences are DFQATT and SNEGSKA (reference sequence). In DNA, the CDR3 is TGCAGTGGGACGGGGGGCACAGATACGCAGTATTTT. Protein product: CSGTGGTDTQYF.

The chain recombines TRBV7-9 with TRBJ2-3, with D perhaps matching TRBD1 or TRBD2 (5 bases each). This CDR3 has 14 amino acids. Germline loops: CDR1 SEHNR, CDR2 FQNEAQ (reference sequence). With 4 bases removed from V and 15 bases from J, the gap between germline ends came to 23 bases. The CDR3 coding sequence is TGTGCCAGCAGCTCCACCTCTCCCGGGACCGGCTACTATTTT. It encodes CASSSTSPGTGYYF.

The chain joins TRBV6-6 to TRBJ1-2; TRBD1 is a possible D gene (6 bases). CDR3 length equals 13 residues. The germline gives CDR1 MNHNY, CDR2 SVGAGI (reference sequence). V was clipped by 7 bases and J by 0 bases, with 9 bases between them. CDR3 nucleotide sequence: TGTGCCAGCATGAACAGGGCTAACTATGGCTACACCTTC. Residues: CASMNRANYGYTF.

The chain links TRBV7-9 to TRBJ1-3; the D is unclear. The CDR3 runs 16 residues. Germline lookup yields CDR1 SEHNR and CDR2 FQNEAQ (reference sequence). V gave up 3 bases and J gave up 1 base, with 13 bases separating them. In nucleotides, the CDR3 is TGTGCCAGCAGCTTCGGGAAATCAACTTCTGGAAACACCATATATTTT. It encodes CASSFGKSTSGNTIYF.

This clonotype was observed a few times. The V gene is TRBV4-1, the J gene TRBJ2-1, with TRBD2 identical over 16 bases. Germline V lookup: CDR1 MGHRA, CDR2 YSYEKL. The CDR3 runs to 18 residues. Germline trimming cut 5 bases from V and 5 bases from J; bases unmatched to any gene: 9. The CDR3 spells CASSFGTSGRASDNEQFF. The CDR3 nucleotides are TGCGCCAGCAGCTTCGGGACTAGCGGGAGGGCCTCGGACAATGAGCAGTTCTTC.